This T cell receptor beta chain was observed in a study of cytomegalovirus exposure and HLA in healthy donors. Study-wide findings and caveats: When a later analysis compared HLA-associated TCR beta chains with equally common others, the HLA-associated chains turned out to be more clonally expanded and to have lower generation probabilities. There were a few CMV-associated chains whose specificity for CMV antigens was confirmed in vitro. Apparent HLA restriction characterized most CMV-associated TCR beta chains in a later analysis. What a later analysis reportedly showed was that an Asian-associated ancestry cluster had fewer N-insertions than the approximately 700-donor mean.

On this clone: Its matching antigen is unknown.

13 Jbeta primers and 60 Vbeta primers were used for the PCR. The protocol was immunoSEQ multiplex PCR, while the TCRdb copy is restricted to in-frame clones and leaves out a portion. The profile shows 85,000 to 110,000 clones, around 66% of them singletons. J gave up 7 bases and V 3 bases, and 13 bases lay outside the gene matches. Germline V CDR1 and CDR2: SGHRS, YFSETQ. The CDR3 runs to 18 residues. The chain uses TRBV5-1 and TRBJ1-6, with 10 nucleotides matching TRBD1. This TCR came from a woman between 50 and 59 years old in good health and CMV-seronegative. The sequenced sample consisted of PBMCs. In DNA form, the CDR3 reads TGCGCCAGCAGCTCGCGACGGTCCGGGACAGGGGACAATTCACCCCTCCACTTT. Its protein product is CASSSRRSGTGDNSPLHF.